The 30 T cell receptor beta chains in this list originate from one sample, sequenced in a study of Graves' ophthalmopathy and Graves' hyperthyroidism. Researchers took RNA transcripts and amplified TCR beta CDR3 regions from them. RT-PCR in the first round used HTBI primers; a second-round multiplex PCR followed. TCRdb re-derived calls from the multiplex PCR reads in MiXCR, one entry per CDR3 protein. The sample yields a few hundred thousand distinct CDR3 sequences, approximately 18% seen once. The sequenced sample consisted of peripheral blood. These receptors came from an adult woman with stable Graves' hyperthyroidism.

Comment on this clonotype: A much bigger clone sits one base away, suggesting this may be a read error. The CDR3 sequence: CAISDNSLNTEAFF. The DNA for the CDR3 is TGTGCCATCAGTGATAACAGTTTGAACACTGAAGCTTTCTTT. The chain employs TRBV10-3 and TRBJ1-1; unclear D gene. Germline lookup yields CDR1 ENHRY and CDR2 SYGVKD. This CDR3 has 14 amino acids. Trimming took off 3 bases at V and 0 bases at J, with 8 bases between the two ends.

This clonotype was seen many times. The CDR3, as DNA: TGCAGTGCTAGAAAGAGCGGGGGTGGCTACACCTTC. It specifies CSARKSGGGYTF. The chain has TRBV20-1 and TRBJ1-2; D perhaps matches TRBD1 (5 bases). V lost 2 bases, J lost 7 bases, and 11 bases lay in between. CDR3 length equals 12 residues. Germline V lookup: CDR1 DFQATT, CDR2 SNEGSKA (reference sequence).

This CDR3 is CASSQQRGGNYEQYF. DNA for the CDR3: TGTGCCAGCAGCCAACAAAGGGGTGGTAATTACGAGCAGTACTTC. The chain couples TRBV6-2 or TRBV6-3 to TRBJ2-7, with D perhaps matching TRBD1 (5 bases). Germline CDR1 is MNHEY and CDR2 is SVGEGT. V shed 6 bases and J shed 4 bases, with 19 bases lying between them. The CDR3 consists of 15 residues.

The V call is TRBV7-8, the J call TRBJ1-1; 10 nucleotides match TRBD1. The CDR3 runs 16 residues. In germline, CDR1 is SGHVS, CDR2 FQNEAQ. With 5 bases clipped from V and 1 base from J, the junction kept 7 bases outside the gene matches. In DNA, the CDR3 is TGTGCCAGCAGCCAGAGACAGGGGGCCCCGAACACTGAAGCTTTCTTT. Translation gives CASSQRQGAPNTEAFF. Variable domain in full (rest from reference TRBV7-8 and TRBJ1-1): GAGVSQSPRYKVAKRGQDVALRCDPISGHVSLFWYQQALGQGPEFLTYFQNEAQLDKSGLPSDRFFAERPEGSVSTLKIQRTQQEDSAVYLCASSQRQGAPNTEAFFGQGTRLTVV.

The table lists this clonotype with many counts. The chain links TRBV5-5 to TRBJ2-2; 7 bases align to TRBD2. The trim removed 5 bases at V and 4 bases at J, leaving 2 bases unmatched. The CDR3 extends over 13 amino acids. Germline values: CDR1 SGHKS, CDR2 YYEKEE (reference sequence). CDR3 sequence: CASSTSVTGELFF. The CDR3 DNA reads as TGTGCCAGCAGTACTAGCGTCACCGGGGAGCTGTTTTTT.

This clonotype was detected only a few times. The chain has TRBV11-2 and TRBJ2-7, with D unclear. The CDR3 loop spans 14 amino acids. The germline V and J ends were trimmed by 5 bases and 3 bases, with 14 bases remaining between them. CDR1 is SGHAT and CDR2 is FQNNGV in the germline V gene. CDR3 region: CASSPLHTLYEQYF. CDR3 sequence (DNA): TGTGCCAGCAGCCCCCTCCACACGCTCTACGAGCAGTACTTC.

Ten or more counts support this clonotype. The chain's CDR3 is CASRRDRGVYEQYF. CDR3 in DNA: TGTGCCAGCAGACGAGACAGGGGTGTATACGAGCAGTACTTC. The chain employs TRBV6-2 or TRBV6-3 and TRBJ2-7, with 8 bases fitting TRBD1. The CDR3 contains 14 residues. Germline V gene lookup returns CDR1 MNHEY and CDR2 SVGEGT. J was trimmed by 4 bases and V by 6 bases; bases with no gene match: 8.

At least ten counts were recorded for this clonotype. The V call is TRBV6-2 or TRBV6-3, the J call TRBJ2-2; tentative D call: TRBD1 (5 bases). Germline values: CDR1 MNHEY, CDR2 SVGEGT. This CDR3 comprises 16 residues. V was shortened by 0 bases and J by 7 bases, with 15 bases between the two germline ends. CDR3 residues: CASSYSLLGHGGELFF. As DNA, the CDR3 is TGTGCCAGCAGTTACTCACTATTGGGGCACGGCGGGGAGCTGTTTTTT.

This clonotype was seen repeatedly, ten times or more. This chain uses TRBV29-1 with TRBJ1-2, with D unclear. The CDR3 runs to 11 residues. The V gene lost 4 bases and the J gene lost 3 bases, with 6 bases spanning the gap. Germline V gives CDR1 SQVTM, CDR2 ANQGSEA. CDR3 coding DNA: TGCAGCGTTGGGGGAGACTATGGCTACACCTTC. Its protein is CSVGGDYGYTF.

Points on this clonotype: An end of the junction differs from the germline gene, which may be a read error. The rearrangement joins TRBV3-1 to TRBJ2-7, with TRBD2 as a possible D gene (6 bases). Germline V gene data show CDR1 as LGHDT and CDR2 as YNNKEL (reference sequence). The CDR3 consists of 15 residues. CDR3 amino acids: CASSEDRDSQRGPYF. The DNA of the CDR3 is TGTGCCAGCAGCGAAGACCGGGACTCCCAACGCGGACCGTACTTC.

The CDR3 sequence is CASSSAGGGEQYF. As DNA, the CDR3 is TGTGCCAGCAGCTCCGCCGGGGGCGGCGAGCAGTACTTC. The chain has TRBV7-9 and TRBJ2-7; either TRBD1 or TRBD2 may supply D (6 bases each). Germline loops: CDR1 SEHNR, CDR2 FQNEAQ (reference sequence). The CDR3 is 13 residues long. V shed 4 bases and J shed 6 bases, with 13 bases lying between them. Filled out from reference TRBV7-9 and TRBJ2-7, the complete variable domain reads DTGVSQNPRHKITKRGQNVTFRCDPISEHNRLYWYRQTLGQGPEFLTYFQNEAQLEKSRLLSDRFSAERPKGSFSTLEIQRTEQGDSAMYLCASSSAGGGEQYFGPGTRLTVT.

This clonotype was observed at least ten times. This chain links TRBV28 with TRBJ2-2, with 10 bases that match TRBD1. The CDR3 has 14 residues. V was pared by 6 bases and J by 6 bases, with 4 bases of the junction left unmatched. Germline CDR1 is MDHEN and CDR2 is SYDVKM. For the CDR3, the DNA is TGTGCCAGCAGGGACAGGGGGACGGCCGGGGAGCTGTTTTTT. This codes for CASRDRGTAGELFF. The full variable domain, with the rest looked up from reference TRBV28 and TRBJ2-2, is DVKVTQSSRYLVKRTGEKVFLECVQDMDHENMFWYRQDPGLGLRLIYFSYDVKMKEKGDIPEGYSVSREKKERFSLILESASTNQTSMYLCASRDRGTAGELFFGEGSRLTVL.

The sample holds many counts of this clonotype. CDR3 sequence: CATGANKETQYF. In DNA, the CDR3 is TGTGCCACAGGGGCTAACAAAGAGACCCAGTACTTC. V and J are TRBV15 and TRBJ2-5; D might be TRBD1 (5 bases). Between the trimmed V and J ends, which lost 9 bases and 3 bases, there was a span of 11 bases. The CDR3 consists of 12 residues. CDR1 and CDR2 (germline): LNHNV, YYDKDF (reference sequence).

This sequence joins TRBV30 and TRBJ2-2; no firm D call. The CDR3 sequence is 13 residues long. V was shortened by 5 bases and J by 0 bases, with 7 bases between the two germline ends. Germline V lookup: CDR1 GTSNPN, CDR2 SVGIG (reference sequence). Here the CDR3 reads CAWGISNTGELFF. The CDR3 DNA sequence: TGTGCCTGGGGGATATCGAACACCGGGGAGCTGTTTTTT.

Many counts were recorded for this clonotype. V and J are TRBV12-3 or TRBV12-4 and TRBJ2-5, with no clear D. The CDR3 has 12 residues. V dropped 2 bases and J dropped 5 bases, with 6 bases sitting between them. CDR3 sequence: CASSLRWETQYF. CDR3 nucleotide sequence: TGTGCCAGCAGTTTACGGTGGGAGACCCAGTACTTC.

This clonotype was seen ten or more times. The rearrangement joins TRBV7-2 to TRBJ2-7, with 7 nucleotides matching TRBD2. Trimming took 0 bases from V and 3 from J; bases not matched to a gene: 2. Germline CDR1 and CDR2: SGHTA and FQGNSA. CDR3 length: 14 amino acids. The CDR3 loop is CASSLAGGNYEQYF. The CDR3 region has the DNA TGTGCCAGCAGCTTAGCGGGAGGGAACTACGAGCAGTACTTC.

The rearrangement links TRBV30 to TRBJ1-1; D unclear. The CDR3 is 13 amino acids. The germline V gene has CDR1 GTSNPN and CDR2 SVGIG (reference sequence). Trimming removed 0 bases at V and 11 bases at J, with 16 bases between. The CDR3 spells CAWSVLIGRGAFF. CDR3 nucleotides: TGTGCCTGGAGTGTACTCATTGGCAGAGGGGCTTTCTTT.

This clonotype was observed at least ten times. The genes are TRBV28 and TRBJ1-5; D might be TRBD1 (5 bases). V dropped 5 bases and J dropped 6 bases, with 20 bases sitting between them. This CDR3 region has 16 residues. Germline V gives CDR1 MDHEN, CDR2 SYDVKM. CDR3 loop: CASSPGTLGRSQPQHF. The CDR3 nucleotides are TGTGCCAGCAGTCCCGGGACCTTAGGCCGTTCTCAGCCCCAGCATTTT.

This clonotype was detected many times. The V and J genes are TRBV2 and TRBJ2-4, with 8 bases fitting TRBD2. CDR1 is SNHLY, CDR2 FYNNEI, per germline. The CDR3 runs to 17 residues. The V segment lost 7 bases and the J segment 2 bases; nucleotides outside the gene matches: 13. The CDR3 spells CASTTAGLAGSKNIQYF. DNA for the CDR3: TGTGCCAGCACCACCGCAGGGCTAGCGGGTTCCAAAAACATTCAGTACTTC.

In its sample, this clonotype was seen many times. The rearrangement uses TRBV29-1 and TRBJ2-2, with TRBD2 as a possible D gene (5 bases). This CDR3 is built from 14 residues. Germline loops: CDR1 SQVTM, CDR2 ANQGSEA. V was cut by 1 base and J by 4 bases, with 10 bases left in between. The CDR3 bases are TGCAGCGTTGAAGGAACTAGATCCACCGGGGAGCTGTTTTTT. Translating gives CSVEGTRSTGELFF.

This clonotype came up many times. CDR3 residues: CASNLGRELTANVLTF. The CDR3 DNA sequence: TGTGCCAGCAACTTGGGGCGAGAACTTACGGCCAACGTCCTGACTTTC. The chain couples TRBV11-1 to TRBJ2-6; tentatively, D is TRBD1 (5 bases). This CDR3 is 16 amino acids long. Germline CDR1 reads SGHAT; CDR2 reads FQDESV (reference sequence). The V end lost 7 bases, the J end lost 6 bases, and 19 bases lay between the germline ends.

This clonotype has at least ten counts. The chain is built from TRBV19 and TRBJ1-2; D is unclear. The V gene lost 3 bases and the J gene lost 4 bases, with 9 bases spanning the gap. CDR3 length: 13 residues. CDR1 is LNHDA and CDR2 is SQIVND in the germline V gene (reference sequence). CDR3 nucleotide sequence: TGTGCCAGTAGTATGGGCGGTTTCTATGGCTACACCTTC. Translating gives CASSMGGFYGYTF.

With regard to this clonotype: Relative to the germline gene, one junction end is altered; a read error may explain this. The V gene is TRBV18, the J gene TRBJ2-4; TRBD2 matches 13 bases. This CDR3 comprises 16 residues. The germline V gene has CDR1 KGHSH and CDR2 LQKENI. CDR3 protein: CASSPTSGRLKNIKYF. CDR3 bases: TGTGCCAGCTCACCGACTAGCGGGAGGCTCAAAAACATTAAGTACTTC.

At least ten counts were recorded for this clonotype. V is TRBV4-2 and J is TRBJ2-7; a possible D gene is TRBD1 (5 bases). Germline loops: CDR1 LGHNA, CDR2 YNFKEQ. Between the trimmed V and J ends, which lost 0 bases and 0 bases, there was a span of 9 bases. The CDR3 runs 15 residues. DNA of the CDR3: TGTGCCAGCAGCCAAGACCGGACACCCTCCTACGAGCAGTACTTC. It is translated as CASSQDRTPSYEQYF.

In its sample, this clonotype was seen many times. The rearrangement joins TRBV28 to TRBJ1-1; maybe TRBD1 (6 bases). CDR1 MDHEN and CDR2 SYDVKM come from the germline V gene. The CDR3 extends over 14 amino acids. The V end was cut by 4 bases, the J end by 1 base, with 10 bases between. CDR3 sequence: CASSSDSGNTEAFF. CDR3 nucleotides: TGTGCCAGCAGTTCGGACAGCGGGAACACTGAAGCTTTCTTT.

The chain combines TRBV6-5 with TRBJ2-7; D possibly corresponds to TRBD1 (6 bases). V lost 2 bases, J lost 1 base, and 15 bases lay in between. CDR1 and CDR2 (germline): MNHEY, SVGAGI. The CDR3 contains 16 residues. The CDR3 loop is CASSYRTGFKSYEQYF. CDR3 bases: TGTGCCAGCAGTTACCGCACAGGGTTCAAGTCCTACGAGCAGTACTTC.

In its sample, this clonotype was seen many times. The chain is built from TRBV20-1 and TRBJ2-7, with 8 bases that match TRBD2. Losses at the gene ends were 4 bases for V and 2 bases for J; bases not matched to a gene: 7. The CDR3 has 14 residues. Germline V CDR1 and CDR2: DFQATT, SNEGSKA (reference sequence). The CDR3 bases are TGCAGTGCTACTACTAGCGGACTGCCCTACGAGCAGTACTTC. It yields the protein CSATTSGLPYEQYF.

This clonotype was detected ten times or more. The chain links TRBV13 to TRBJ2-7; D not certain. CDR1 is PRHDT and CDR2 is FYEKMQ in the germline V gene (reference sequence). This CDR3 has 15 residues. Between the trimmed V and J ends, which lost 0 bases and 5 bases, there was a span of 14 bases. The CDR3, as DNA: TGTGCCAGCAGCTTAGGCCTCCGTTCCGGCCACGAGCAGTACTTC. Translation gives CASSLGLRSGHEQYF.

The sample holds many counts of this clonotype. V and J are TRBV5-1 and TRBJ2-7; D is unclear. Germline V gene sequence: CDR1 SGHRS, CDR2 YFSETQ. The V end lost 4 bases, the J end lost 3 bases, and 8 bases lay between the germline ends. This CDR3 is built from 12 residues. Here the CDR3 DNA reads TGCGCCAGCAGCCTAGACGGCTACGAGCAGTACTTC. Residues: CASSLDGYEQYF.

Many counts were recorded for this clonotype. V usage is TRBV27 and J usage is TRBJ2-7, with D possibly matching TRBD1 (5 bases). Trimming took 6 bases from V and 2 from J, leaving 14 bases between them. CDR1 MNHEY and CDR2 SMNVEV come from the germline V gene (reference sequence). CDR3 length equals 14 residues. The CDR3 DNA is TGTGCCAGCAGCCCAGGGTTTACCACCTACGAGCAGTACTTC. Translation gives CASSPGFTTYEQYF.